One T cell receptor (beta chain) is described in this entry. The specificity of this receptor is unknown. No quality values exist for individual bases; no much larger clone is one base distant. At the junction V is shortened by 8 bases and J by 4 bases, with 11 bases in between. From cysteine to phenylalanine, the CDR3 is 13 amino acids long. Here the CDR3 DNA is all that survives: 39 bases in frame from base 1. The germline V gene (reference sequence) supplies CDR1 MNHNY and CDR2 SVGAGI. This record belongs to a study of T-cell memory formation after mild COVID-19 (dated by TCRdb to the early 2020s). A note on the overall study: TCR sequence clusters from the two donors were largely donor specific. In a couple of donors, T-cell clones that expanded and contracted after mild COVID-19 were tracked by sequencing TCRalpha and TCRbeta repertoires over time. The cohort was made up of two young adult volunteers, one female and one male, who were previously healthy.

Ficoll-Paque density gradient centrifugation was used to isolate PBMCs. The sequencing machine was an Illumina NovaSeq 6000. Using 5'RACE with constant-segment primers, TCRalpha and TCRbeta cDNA libraries were constructed, with sample barcodes and unique molecular identifiers added in the process. Trizol reagent was used to extract RNA from every sample. Library amplification was performed in two PCR steps, and a second sample barcode and Illumina TruSeq adapters were introduced in the second step. Sequencing of the libraries was done on an Illumina NovaSeq, producing 2 x 150 bp paired-end reads. In the original analysis: Reads were demultiplexed and collapsed into UMI-guided consensus sequences with migec v1.2.7. With mixcr v2.1.11, UMI consensuses were aligned to TRA and TRB V and J templates and assembled into clonotypes. A clonotype was counted as expanded or contracted only when both edgeR and NoisET called the clonotype significant, with the noise models trained on biological replicates. For edgeR calls, the cutoffs were a false discovery rate-adjusted p below 0.01 and a log2 fold-change threshold of 1. As an exploratory analysis of dynamics, max-normalized trajectories of the 1000 most abundant clonotypes were examined by PCA with hierarchical clustering. Each responding clone was given a CD4 or CD8 phenotype based on the CD4+ and CD8+ repertoires, which had been sequenced separately. TCRdb reprocessing: public reads trimmed at Q25 with fastp, clones called with MiXCR, in-frame beta chains kept. For every CDR3 protein sequence, its rows merge into one entry that carries the most common genes and DNA. The V and J calls, along with clone size, are taken from TCRdb and not from the paper's own processing. Present in this sample are approximately 440,000 distinct CDR3 sequences, 15% to 25% of which were seen just once. Around 8.4% of the sample rests with the top ten.

The investigation overall reported the following: Only two mild cases were covered by the study, and larger cohorts that include severe cases with pre-infection samples were considered necessary. Balanced CD4/CD8 phenotypes were observed for clones contracting from day 15 to 85, whereas a bias towards CD4+ was observed for a second wave of clones expanding from day 15 to 37. Contracting CD4+ clones turned up mainly in the CM and EM memory subsets, whereas EMRA was where CD8+ clones were enriched. SARS-CoV-2 specificity of the second-wave clones peaking on day 37 was not confirmed. Some responding clones were detected in pre-infection memory, suggesting pre-existing cross-reactive memory T cells joined the SARS-CoV-2 response.

The chain couples TRBV6-6 to TRBJ2-2, with no confidently assigned D gene. This TCR came from an adult woman who had mild COVID-19 (a few samples of this study predate the infection). The sample titles of this study are shuffled in the database, so cell type and time point are left out; the donor was told from shared clones. What was sequenced was PBMCs or a T cell subset sorted from them (not recorded which). The nucleotides are TGTGCCAGCGCCGCCGGCGTCACCGGGGAGCTGTTTTTT. The translation is CASAAGVTGELFF.